The present entry profiles one T cell receptor (beta chain) with its context. The antigen is not known. This entry belongs to a study of shared clonotypes between healthy human individuals. The overall study: Each donor had three CD4 naive, three CD4 memory, two CD8 naive and one CD8 memory plate.

Whole-study results and caveats: In the sorted subsets, rarefaction showed sequencing was incomplete despite large depth.

Template for every sorted-subset replicate PCR totaled about 0.2 ug DNA, roughly 30,000 T cell genomes. Produced via immunoSEQ multiplex PCR; TCRdb's table is partial and in-frame only. The table lists some 2.1 million clones, about 95% of them singletons, with 0.9% to 1.4% in the top ten. The naive CD8 subset, CD45RO-negative cells positively selected for CCR7, excluded terminally differentiated effector memory CD45RA+ cells. HIV-negative, healthy adults without recent acute infections or vaccinations were the donors. The clonotype comes from a man aged 18 to 30 in good health. Sequences were obtained from naive CD8+ T cells sorted from blood.

The CDR3 coding sequence is TGTGCCAGCAGCTTATCTAGCGACTACACAGATACGCAGTATTTT. Its translation is CASSLSSDYTDTQYF. The rearrangement uses TRBV7-9 and TRBJ2-3; TRBD2 might be the D (6 bases). In germline, CDR1 is SEHNR, CDR2 FQNEAQ (reference sequence). V lost 2 bases, J lost 2 bases, and 11 bases lay in between. This CDR3 has 15 residues.